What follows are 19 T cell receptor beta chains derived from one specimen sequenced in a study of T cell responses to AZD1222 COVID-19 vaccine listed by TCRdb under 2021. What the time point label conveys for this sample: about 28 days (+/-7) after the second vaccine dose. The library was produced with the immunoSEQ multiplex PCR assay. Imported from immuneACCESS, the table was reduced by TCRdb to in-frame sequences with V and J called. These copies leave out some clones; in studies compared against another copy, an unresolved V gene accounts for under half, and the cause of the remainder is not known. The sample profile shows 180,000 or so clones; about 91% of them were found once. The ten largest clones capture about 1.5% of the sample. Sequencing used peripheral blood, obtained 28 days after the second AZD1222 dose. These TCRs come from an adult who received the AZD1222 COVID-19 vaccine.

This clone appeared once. CDR3 DNA sequence: TGTGCCAGCAGCCCCGGGGACAGGGCTAGCCGGGGAGCTGTAGAGACCCAGTACTTC. As protein: CASSPGDRASRGAVETQYF. The genes are TRBV5-8 and TRBJ2-5; 9 bases agree with TRBD1. CDR3 length: 19 amino acids. Germline V gene data show CDR1 as SGHTS and CDR2 as YDEGEE. J lost 4 bases, V lost 4 bases, and 20 bases had no gene match.

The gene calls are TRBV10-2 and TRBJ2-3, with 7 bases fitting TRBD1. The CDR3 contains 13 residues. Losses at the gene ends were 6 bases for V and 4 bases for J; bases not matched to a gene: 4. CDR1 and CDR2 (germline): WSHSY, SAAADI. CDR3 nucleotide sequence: TGCGCCAGCAGGGCAACAGGGGCAGATACGCAGTATTTT. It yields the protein CASRATGADTQYF.

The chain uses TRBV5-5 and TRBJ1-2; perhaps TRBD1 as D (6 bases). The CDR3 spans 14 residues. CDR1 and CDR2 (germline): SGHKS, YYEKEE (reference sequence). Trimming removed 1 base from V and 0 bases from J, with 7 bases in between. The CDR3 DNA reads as TGTGCCAGCAGCTTGAACAGGGCTAACTATGGCTACACCTTC. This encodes CASSLNRANYGYTF.

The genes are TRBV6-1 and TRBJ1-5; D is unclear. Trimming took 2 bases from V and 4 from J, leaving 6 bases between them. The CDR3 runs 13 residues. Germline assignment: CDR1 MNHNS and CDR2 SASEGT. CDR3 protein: CASSETENQPQHF. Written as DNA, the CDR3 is TGTGCCAGCAGTGAAACGGAAAATCAGCCCCAGCATTTT.

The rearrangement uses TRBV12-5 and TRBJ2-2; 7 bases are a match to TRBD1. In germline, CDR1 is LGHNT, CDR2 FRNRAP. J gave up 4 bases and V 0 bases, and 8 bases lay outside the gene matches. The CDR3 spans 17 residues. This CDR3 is CASGLVLTGDSTGELFF. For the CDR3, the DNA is TGTGCTAGTGGTTTGGTACTTACAGGGGATTCCACCGGGGAGCTGTTTTTT.

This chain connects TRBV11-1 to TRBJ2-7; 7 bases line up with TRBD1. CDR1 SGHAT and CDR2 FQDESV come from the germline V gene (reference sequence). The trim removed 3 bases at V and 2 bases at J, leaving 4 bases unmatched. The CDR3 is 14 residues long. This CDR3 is CASSFSTGAYEQYF. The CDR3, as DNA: TGTGCCAGCAGCTTTAGTACAGGGGCCTACGAGCAGTACTTC.

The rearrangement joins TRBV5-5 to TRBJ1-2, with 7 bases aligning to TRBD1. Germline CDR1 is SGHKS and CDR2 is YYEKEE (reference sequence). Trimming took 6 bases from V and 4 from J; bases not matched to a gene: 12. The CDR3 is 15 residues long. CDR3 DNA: TGTGCCAGCACTTTAGAACCAGGGGGAGTCTATGGCTACACCTTC. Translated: CASTLEPGGVYGYTF.

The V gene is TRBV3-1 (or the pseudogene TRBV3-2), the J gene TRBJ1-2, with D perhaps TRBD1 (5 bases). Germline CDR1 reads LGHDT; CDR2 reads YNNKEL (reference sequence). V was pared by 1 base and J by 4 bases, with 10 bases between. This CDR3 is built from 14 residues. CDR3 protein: CASSQAGGIYGYTF. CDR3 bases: TGTGCCAGCAGCCAAGCGGGGGGAATCTATGGCTACACCTTC.

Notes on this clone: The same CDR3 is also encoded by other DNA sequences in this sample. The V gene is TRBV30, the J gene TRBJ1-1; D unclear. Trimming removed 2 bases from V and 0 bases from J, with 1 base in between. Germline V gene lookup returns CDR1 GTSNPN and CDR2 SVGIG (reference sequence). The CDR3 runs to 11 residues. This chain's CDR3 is CAWSMNTEAFF. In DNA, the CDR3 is TGTGCCTGGAGTATGAACACTGAAGCTTTCTTT.

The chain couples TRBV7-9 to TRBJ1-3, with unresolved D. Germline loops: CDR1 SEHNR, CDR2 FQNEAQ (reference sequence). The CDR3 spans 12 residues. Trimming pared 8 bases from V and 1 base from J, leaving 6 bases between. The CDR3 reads CASGSSGNTIYF. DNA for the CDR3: TGTGCCAGCGGAAGTTCTGGAAACACCATATATTTT.

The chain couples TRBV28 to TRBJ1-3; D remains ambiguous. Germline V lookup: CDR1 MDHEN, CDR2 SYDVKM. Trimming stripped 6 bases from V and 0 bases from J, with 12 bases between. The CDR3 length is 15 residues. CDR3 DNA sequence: TGTGCCAGCAGGACCGGGGTTTACTCTGGAAACACCATATATTTT. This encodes CASRTGVYSGNTIYF.

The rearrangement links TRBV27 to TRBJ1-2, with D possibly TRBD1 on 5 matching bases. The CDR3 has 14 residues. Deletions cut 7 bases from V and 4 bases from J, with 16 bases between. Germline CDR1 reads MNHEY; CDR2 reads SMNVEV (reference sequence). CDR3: CASKGIGRGYGYTF. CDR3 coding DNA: TGTGCCAGCAAGGGGATAGGCCGGGGCTATGGCTACACCTTC.

The DNA for the CDR3 is TGTGCCAGCACCCCTAGTTCCGAGCAGTACTTC. It is translated as CASTPSSEQYF. The rearrangement joins TRBV2 to TRBJ2-7; D call uncertain. Trimming pared 7 bases from V and 6 bases from J, leaving 10 bases between. In germline, CDR1 is SNHLY, CDR2 FYNNEI. The CDR3 runs to 11 residues.

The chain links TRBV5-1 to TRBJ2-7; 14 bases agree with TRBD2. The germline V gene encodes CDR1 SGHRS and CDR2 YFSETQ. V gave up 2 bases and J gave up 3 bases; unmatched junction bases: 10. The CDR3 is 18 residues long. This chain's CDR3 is CASSFGTSGRSGNYEQYF. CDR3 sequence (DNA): TGCGCCAGCAGCTTTGGGACTAGCGGGAGATCGGGCAACTACGAGCAGTACTTC.

CDR3 in amino acids: CAWRVGYNSPLHF. The DNA of the CDR3 is TGTGCCTGGAGGGTGGGCTATAATTCACCCCTCCACTTT. The chain has TRBV30 and TRBJ1-6; unclear D gene. The CDR3 runs 13 residues. The V end lost 3 bases, the J end lost 3 bases, and 6 bases lay between the germline ends. Germline V gene sequence: CDR1 GTSNPN, CDR2 SVGIG (reference sequence).

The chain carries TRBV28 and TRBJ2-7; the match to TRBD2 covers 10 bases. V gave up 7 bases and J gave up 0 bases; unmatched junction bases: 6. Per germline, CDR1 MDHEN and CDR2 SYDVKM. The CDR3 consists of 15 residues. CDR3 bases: TGTGCCAGCATGAGAGGACTAGCGGACTCCTACGAGCAGTACTTC. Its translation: CASMRGLADSYEQYF.

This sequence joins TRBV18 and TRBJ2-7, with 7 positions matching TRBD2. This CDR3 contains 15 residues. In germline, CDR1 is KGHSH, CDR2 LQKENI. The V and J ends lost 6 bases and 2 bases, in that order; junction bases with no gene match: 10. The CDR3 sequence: CASSPGGGPTYEQYF. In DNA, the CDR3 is TGTGCCAGCTCGCCTGGCGGGGGTCCAACCTACGAGCAGTACTTC.

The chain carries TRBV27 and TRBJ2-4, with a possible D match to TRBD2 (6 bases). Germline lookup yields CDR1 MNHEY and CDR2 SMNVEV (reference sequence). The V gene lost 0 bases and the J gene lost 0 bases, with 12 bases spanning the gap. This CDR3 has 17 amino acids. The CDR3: CASSLSRGFGAKNIQYF. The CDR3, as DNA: TGTGCCAGCAGTTTATCGCGGGGTTTTGGAGCCAAAAACATTCAGTACTTC.

The CDR3 DNA is TGTGCCAGCAGTTATTCGCCAAAGACCAAGAACACTGAAGCTTTCTTT. Translating gives CASSYSPKTKNTEAFF. The V gene is TRBV6-5, the J gene TRBJ1-1; no clear D. V lost 3 bases, J lost 1 base, and 15 bases lay in between. The CDR3 has 16 amino acids. The germline CDR1 and CDR2 sequences are MNHEY and SVGAGI.